This section outlines one TCR beta chain sequence together with its context. Its antigen is as yet unknown. The CDR3 is made up of 13 amino acids. V was shortened by 3 bases and J by 1 base, with 8 bases between the two germline ends. Germline loops: CDR1 SGHNT, CDR2 YYREEE (reference sequence). The record originates from a study of T cell repertoires in cytomegalovirus infection. In the study overall: CMV infection together with matching HLA type was indicated by public TCR beta signatures.

TCRdb used MiXCR to reprocess the reads, holding one entry per CDR3 protein. The sample contains about 770,000 distinct CDR3 sequences, around 29% of which appear only once. The gene calls are TRBV5-4 and TRBJ2-7, with D tentatively TRBD1 or TRBD2 (5 bases each). The clonotype was recovered from a human donor in good health (CMV status not recorded). Some clones in this sample may be carry-over from other donors' samples. Here the sequenced sample was cultured CD8+ T cells from PBMCs, taken from culture after CMV antigen stimulation. CDR3 in amino acids: CASSWDGSYEQYV. DNA for the CDR3: TGTGCCAGCAGCTGGGACGGATCCTACGAGCAGTACGTC.